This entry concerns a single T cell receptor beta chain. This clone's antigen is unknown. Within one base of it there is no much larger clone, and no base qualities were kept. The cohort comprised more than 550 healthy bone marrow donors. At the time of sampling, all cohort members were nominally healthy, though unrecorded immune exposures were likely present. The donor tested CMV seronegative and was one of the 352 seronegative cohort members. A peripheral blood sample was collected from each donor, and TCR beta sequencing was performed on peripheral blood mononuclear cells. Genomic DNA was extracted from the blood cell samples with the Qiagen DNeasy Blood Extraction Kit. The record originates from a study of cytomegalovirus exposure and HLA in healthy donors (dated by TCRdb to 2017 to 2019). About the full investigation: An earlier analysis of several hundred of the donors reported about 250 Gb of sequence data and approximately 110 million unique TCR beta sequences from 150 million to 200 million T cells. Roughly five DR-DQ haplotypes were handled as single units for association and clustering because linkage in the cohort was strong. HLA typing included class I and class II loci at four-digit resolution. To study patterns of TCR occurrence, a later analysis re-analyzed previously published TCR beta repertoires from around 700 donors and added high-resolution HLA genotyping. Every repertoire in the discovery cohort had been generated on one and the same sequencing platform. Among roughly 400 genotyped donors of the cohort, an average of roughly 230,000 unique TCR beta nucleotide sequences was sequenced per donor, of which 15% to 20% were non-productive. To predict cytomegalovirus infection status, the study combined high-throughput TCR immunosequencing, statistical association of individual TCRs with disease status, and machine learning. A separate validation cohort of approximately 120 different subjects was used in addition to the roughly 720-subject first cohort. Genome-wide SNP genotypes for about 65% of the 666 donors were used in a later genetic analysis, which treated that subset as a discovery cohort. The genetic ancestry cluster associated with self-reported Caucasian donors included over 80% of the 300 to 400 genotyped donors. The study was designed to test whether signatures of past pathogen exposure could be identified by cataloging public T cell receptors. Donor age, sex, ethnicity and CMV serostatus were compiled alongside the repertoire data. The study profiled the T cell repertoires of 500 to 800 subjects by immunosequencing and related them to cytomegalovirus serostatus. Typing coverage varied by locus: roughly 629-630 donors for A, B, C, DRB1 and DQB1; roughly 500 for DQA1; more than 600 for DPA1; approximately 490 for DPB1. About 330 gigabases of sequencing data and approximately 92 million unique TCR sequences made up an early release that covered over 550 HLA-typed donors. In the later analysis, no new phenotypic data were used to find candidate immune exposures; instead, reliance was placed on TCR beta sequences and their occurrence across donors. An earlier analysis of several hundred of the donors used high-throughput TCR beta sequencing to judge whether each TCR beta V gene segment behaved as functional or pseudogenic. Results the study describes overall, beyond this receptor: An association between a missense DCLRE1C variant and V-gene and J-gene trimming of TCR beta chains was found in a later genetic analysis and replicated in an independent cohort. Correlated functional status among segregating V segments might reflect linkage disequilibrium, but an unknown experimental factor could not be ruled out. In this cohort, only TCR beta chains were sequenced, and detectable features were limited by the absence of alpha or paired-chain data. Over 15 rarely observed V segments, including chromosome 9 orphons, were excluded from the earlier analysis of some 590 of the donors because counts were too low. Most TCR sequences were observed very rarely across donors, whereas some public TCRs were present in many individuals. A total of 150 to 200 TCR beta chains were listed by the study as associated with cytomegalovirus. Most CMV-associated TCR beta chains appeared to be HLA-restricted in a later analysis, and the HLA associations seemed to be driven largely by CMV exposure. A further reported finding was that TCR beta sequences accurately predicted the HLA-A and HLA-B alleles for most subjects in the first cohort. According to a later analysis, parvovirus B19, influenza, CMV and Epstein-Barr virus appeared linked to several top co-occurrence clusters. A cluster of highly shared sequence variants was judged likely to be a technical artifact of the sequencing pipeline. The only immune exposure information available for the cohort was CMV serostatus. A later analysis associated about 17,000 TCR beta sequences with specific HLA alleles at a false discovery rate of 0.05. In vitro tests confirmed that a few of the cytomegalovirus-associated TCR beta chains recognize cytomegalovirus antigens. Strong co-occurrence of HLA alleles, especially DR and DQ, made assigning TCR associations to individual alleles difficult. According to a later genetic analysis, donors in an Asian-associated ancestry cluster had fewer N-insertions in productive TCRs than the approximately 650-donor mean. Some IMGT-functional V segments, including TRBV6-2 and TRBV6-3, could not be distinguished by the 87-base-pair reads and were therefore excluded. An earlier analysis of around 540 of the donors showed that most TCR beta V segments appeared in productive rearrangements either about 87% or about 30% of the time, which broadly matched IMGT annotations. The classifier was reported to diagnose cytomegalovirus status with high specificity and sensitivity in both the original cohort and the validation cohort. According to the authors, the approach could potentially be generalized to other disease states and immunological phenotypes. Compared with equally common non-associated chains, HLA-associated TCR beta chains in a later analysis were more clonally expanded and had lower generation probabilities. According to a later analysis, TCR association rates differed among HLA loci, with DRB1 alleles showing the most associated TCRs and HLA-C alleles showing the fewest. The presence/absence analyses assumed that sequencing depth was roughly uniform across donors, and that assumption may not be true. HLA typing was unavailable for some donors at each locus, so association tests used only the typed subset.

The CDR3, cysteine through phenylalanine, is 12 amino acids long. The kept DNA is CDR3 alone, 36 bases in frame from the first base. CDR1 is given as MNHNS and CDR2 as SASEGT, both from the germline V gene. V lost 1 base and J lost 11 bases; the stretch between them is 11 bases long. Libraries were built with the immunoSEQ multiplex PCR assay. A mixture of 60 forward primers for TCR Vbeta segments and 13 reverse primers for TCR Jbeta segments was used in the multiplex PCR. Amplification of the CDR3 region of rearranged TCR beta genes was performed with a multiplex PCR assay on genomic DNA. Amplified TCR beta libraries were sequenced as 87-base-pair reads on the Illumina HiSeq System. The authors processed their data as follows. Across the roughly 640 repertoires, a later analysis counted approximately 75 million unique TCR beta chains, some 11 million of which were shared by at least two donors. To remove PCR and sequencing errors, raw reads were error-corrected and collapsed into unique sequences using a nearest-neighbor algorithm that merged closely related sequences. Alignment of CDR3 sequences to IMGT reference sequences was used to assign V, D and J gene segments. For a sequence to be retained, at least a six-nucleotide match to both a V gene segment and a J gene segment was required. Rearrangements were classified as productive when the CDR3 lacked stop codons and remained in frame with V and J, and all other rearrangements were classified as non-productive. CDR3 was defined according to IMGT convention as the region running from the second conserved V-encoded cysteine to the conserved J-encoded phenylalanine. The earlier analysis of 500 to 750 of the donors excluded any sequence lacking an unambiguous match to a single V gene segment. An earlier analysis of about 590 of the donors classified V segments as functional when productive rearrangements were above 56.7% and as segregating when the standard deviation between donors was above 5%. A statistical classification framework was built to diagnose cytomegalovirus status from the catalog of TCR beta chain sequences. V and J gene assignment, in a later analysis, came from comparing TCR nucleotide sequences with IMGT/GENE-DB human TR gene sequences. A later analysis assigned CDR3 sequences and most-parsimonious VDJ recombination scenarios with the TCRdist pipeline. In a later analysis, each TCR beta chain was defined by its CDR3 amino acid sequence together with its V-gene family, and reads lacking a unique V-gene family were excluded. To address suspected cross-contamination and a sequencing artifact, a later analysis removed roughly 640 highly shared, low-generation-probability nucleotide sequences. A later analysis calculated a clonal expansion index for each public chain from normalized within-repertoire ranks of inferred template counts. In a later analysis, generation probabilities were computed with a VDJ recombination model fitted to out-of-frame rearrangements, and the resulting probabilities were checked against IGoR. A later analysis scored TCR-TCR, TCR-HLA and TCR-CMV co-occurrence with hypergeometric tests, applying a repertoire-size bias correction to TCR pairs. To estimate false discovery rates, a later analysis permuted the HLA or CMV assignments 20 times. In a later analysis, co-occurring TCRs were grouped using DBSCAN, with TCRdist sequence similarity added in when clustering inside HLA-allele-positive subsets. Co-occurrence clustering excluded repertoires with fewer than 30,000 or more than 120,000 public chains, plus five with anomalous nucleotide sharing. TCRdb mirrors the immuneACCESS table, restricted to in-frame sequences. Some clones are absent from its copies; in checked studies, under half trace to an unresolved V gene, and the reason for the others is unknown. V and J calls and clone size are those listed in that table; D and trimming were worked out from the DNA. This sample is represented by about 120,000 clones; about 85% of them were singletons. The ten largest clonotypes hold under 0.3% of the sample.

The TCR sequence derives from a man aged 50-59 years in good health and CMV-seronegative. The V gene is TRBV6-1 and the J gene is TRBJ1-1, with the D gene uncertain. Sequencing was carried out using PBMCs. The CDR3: CASSEGGGTAFF. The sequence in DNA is TGTGCCAGCAGTGAAGGAGGAGGAACGGCTTTCTTT.